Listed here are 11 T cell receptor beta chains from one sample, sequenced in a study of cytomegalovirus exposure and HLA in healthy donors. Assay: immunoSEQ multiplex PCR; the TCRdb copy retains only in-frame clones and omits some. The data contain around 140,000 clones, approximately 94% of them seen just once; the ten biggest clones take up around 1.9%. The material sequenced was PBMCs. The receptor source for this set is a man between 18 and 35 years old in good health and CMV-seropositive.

CDR3 residues: CASSPVGQGTGELFF. CDR3 in DNA: TGTGCCAGTAGCCCAGTGGGACAGGGGACCGGGGAGCTGTTTTTT. The chain employs TRBV19 and TRBJ2-2; 10 bases line up with TRBD1. Looked up from germline, CDR1 is LNHDA and CDR2 is SQIVND (reference sequence). CDR3 length: 15 amino acids. After removal of 6 bases from V and 5 bases from J, the junction contained 6 bases not matched to a gene. The full variable domain, completed using reference TRBV19 and TRBJ2-2, is DGGITQSPKYLFRKEGQNVTLSCEQNLNHDAMYWYRQDPGQGLRLIYYSQIVNDFQKGDIAEGYSVSREKKESFPLTVTSAQKNPTAFYLCASSPVGQGTGELFFGEGSRLTVL.

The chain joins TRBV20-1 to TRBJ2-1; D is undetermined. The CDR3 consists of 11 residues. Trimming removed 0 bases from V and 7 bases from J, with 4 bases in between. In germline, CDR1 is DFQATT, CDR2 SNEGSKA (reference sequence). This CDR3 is CSARDRNEQFF. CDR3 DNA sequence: TGCAGTGCTAGAGATAGAAATGAGCAGTTCTTC.

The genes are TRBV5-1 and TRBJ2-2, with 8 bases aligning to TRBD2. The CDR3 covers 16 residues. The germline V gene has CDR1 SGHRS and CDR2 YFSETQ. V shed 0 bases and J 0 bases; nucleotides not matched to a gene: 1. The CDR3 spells CASSLEAGANTGELFF. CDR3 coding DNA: TGCGCCAGCAGCTTGGAAGCGGGAGCGAACACCGGGGAGCTGTTTTTT. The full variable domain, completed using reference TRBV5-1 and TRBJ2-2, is KAGVTQTPRYLIKTRGQQVTLSCSPISGHRSVSWYQQTPGQGLQFLFEYFSETQRNKGNFPGRFSGRQFSNSRSEMNVSTLELGDSALYLCASSLEAGANTGELFFGEGSRLTVL.

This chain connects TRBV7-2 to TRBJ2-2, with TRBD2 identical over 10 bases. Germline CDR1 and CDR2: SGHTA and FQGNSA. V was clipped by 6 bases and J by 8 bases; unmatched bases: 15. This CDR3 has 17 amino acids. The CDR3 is CASSYYIGTSAAGELFF. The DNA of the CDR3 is TGTGCCAGCAGTTATTATATCGGGACTAGCGCGGCAGGGGAGCTGTTTTTT. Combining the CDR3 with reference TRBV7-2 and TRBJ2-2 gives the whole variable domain GAGVSQSPSNKVTEKGKDVELRCDPISGHTALYWYRQSLGQGLEFLIYFQGNSAPDKSGLPSDRFSAERTGGSVSTLTIQRTQQEDSAVYLCASSYYIGTSAAGELFFGEGSRLTVL.

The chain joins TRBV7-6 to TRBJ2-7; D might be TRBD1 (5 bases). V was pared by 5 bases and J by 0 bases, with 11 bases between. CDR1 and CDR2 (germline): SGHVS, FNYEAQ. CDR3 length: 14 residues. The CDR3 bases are TGTGCCAGCAGCGCCGGACAATCCTCCTACGAGCAGTACTTC. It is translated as CASSAGQSSYEQYF.

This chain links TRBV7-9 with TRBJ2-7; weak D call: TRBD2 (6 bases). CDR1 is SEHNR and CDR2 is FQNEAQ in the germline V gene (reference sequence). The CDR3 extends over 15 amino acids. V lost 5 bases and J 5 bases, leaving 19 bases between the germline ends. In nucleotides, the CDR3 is TGTGCCAGCAGCCCCGCGGCGCGGGACGTCAACGAGCAGTACTTC. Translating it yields CASSPAARDVNEQYF.

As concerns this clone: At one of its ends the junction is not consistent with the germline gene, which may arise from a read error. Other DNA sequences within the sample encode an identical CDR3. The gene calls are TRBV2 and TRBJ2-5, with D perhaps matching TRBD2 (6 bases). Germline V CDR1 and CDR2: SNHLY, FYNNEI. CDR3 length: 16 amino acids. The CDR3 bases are TGCGCCAGCACCATTAGCGGAGAGGGGAGCCAAGAGACCCAGTACTTC. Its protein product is CASTISGEGSQETQYF.

The CDR3 DNA reads TGTGCAGCAGACAGGTTAAACTCCTACGAGCAGTACTTC. It codes for CAADRLNSYEQYF. The J gene is TRBJ2-7, the V gene TRBV6-1; the D gene is possibly TRBD1 (6 bases). CDR1 MNHNS and CDR2 SASEGT come from the germline V gene. The CDR3 is 13 amino acids.

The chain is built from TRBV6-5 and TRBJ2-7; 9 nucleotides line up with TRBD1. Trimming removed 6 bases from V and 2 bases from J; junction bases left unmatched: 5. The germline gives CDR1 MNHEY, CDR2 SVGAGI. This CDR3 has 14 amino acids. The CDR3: CASSATGGTYEQYF. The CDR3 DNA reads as TGTGCCAGCAGCGCAACAGGGGGCACCTACGAGCAGTACTTC.

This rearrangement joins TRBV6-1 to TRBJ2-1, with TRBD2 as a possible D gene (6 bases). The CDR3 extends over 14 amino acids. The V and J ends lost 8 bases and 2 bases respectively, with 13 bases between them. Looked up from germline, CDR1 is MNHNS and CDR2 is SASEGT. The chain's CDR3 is CASEERAPYNEQFF. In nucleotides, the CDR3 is TGTGCCAGCGAGGAGCGGGCGCCCTACAATGAGCAGTTCTTC.

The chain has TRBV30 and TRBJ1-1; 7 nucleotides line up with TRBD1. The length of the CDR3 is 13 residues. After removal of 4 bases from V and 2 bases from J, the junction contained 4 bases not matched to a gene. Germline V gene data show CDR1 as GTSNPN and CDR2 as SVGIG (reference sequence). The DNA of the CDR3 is TGTGCCTGGAACAGGGGCAGCAACACTGAAGCTTTCTTT. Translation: CAWNRGSNTEAFF.